This T cell receptor (beta chain) came from a study of technical replicates of blood from four donors. Using immunoSEQ multiplex PCR, the repertoire was profiled, and TCRdb retains in-frame clones only, with some absent. The data hold about 80,000 clones, with 91% observed a single time. CDR3 length: 15 amino acids. Germline CDR1 reads SGDLS; CDR2 reads YYNGEE. V was pared by 4 bases and J by 6 bases, with 10 bases of the junction left unmatched. Source material: T cells isolated from PBMCs. The V and J genes are TRBV9 and TRBJ1-2; 9 positions match TRBD1. This receptor was obtained from a human donor in good health. The DNA for the CDR3 is TGTGCCAGCAGCCTAAACCGGGACAGGGTAGATGGCTACACCTTC. It codes for CASSLNRDRVDGYTF.